These 8 T cell receptor beta chains originate from one sample sequenced in a study of neurological immune-mediated disorders. TCRdb ran MiXCR on the 5' RACE reads and lists one entry per CDR3 protein. Among around 70,000 distinct CDR3 sequences listed, 4.8% were seen once. Sequenced input: PBMCs. Receptor source: a woman aged 70-85 years with multiple sclerosis.

This clonotype appeared many times. The chain has TRBV20-1 and TRBJ1-1, with D maybe TRBD1 (6 bases). The CDR3 is made up of 15 amino acids. V dropped 6 bases and J dropped 0 bases, with 17 bases sitting between them. From germline, CDR1 is DFQATT and CDR2 SNEGSKA (reference sequence). CDR3 bases: TGCAGTGCCCCGGGACAAATTTTCATGAACACTGAAGCTTTCTTT. Its translation is CSAPGQIFMNTEAFF.

This clonotype was detected many times. V usage is TRBV5-5 and J usage is TRBJ2-3; 12 bases match TRBD2. The germline CDR1 and CDR2 sequences are SGHKS and YYEKEE (reference sequence). The V segment lost 0 bases and the J segment 1 base; nucleotides outside the gene matches: 3. This CDR3 spans 17 amino acids. CDR3 sequence: CASSLAPSGRGTDTQYF. Written as DNA, the CDR3 is TGTGCCAGCAGCTTGGCCCCTAGCGGGAGGGGCACAGATACGCAGTATTTT.

This clonotype was counted ten times or more. The chain has TRBV5-5 and TRBJ1-2, with 10 bases that match TRBD1. The CDR3 totals 18 residues. V dropped 0 bases and J dropped 6; count of bases not matched to a gene: 14. Germline CDR1 is SGHKS and CDR2 is YYEKEE (reference sequence). The DNA of the CDR3 is TGTGCCAGCAGCTTGGTGGCCCGGACAGGGGGTCGGGCGGATGGCTACACCTTC. As protein: CASSLVARTGGRADGYTF.

This clonotype was found many times. This chain uses TRBV6-5 with TRBJ2-7; 7 bases fit TRBD1. The CDR3 has 14 amino acids. The J segment lost 3 bases and the V segment lost 4 bases, leaving 6 bases of the junction unmatched. CDR1 MNHEY and CDR2 SVGAGI come from the germline V gene. The CDR3 bases are TGTGCCAGCAGTTTAAACGCAGGGGGCTACGAGCAGTACTTC. Translating it yields CASSLNAGGYEQYF.

This clonotype was recorded a few times. Given a much more abundant clone one base away, this may be a read error. The chain couples TRBV12-3 or TRBV12-4 to TRBJ1-1, with TRBD1 matching 7 bases. This CDR3 region has 15 residues. CDR3 in DNA: TGTGCCAGCTCAATCCAAGGGGGCAGGGACACTGCAGCTTTCTTT. Protein product: CASSIQGGRDTAAFF.

In this sample, this clonotype turned up many times. The J gene is TRBJ2-6, the V gene TRBV12-3 or TRBV12-4; possible D gene TRBD1, 6 bases. The ends were cut back, 7 bases at V and 0 bases at J, with 16 bases in the middle. There are 17 residues in the CDR3. The CDR3 region is CASIHRDPRSGANVLTF. The CDR3 DNA sequence: TGTGCCAGCATCCACAGGGATCCCCGCTCTGGGGCCAACGTCCTGACTTTC.

At least ten counts were recorded for this clonotype. V usage is TRBV9 and J usage is TRBJ2-5; TRBD2 aligns across 8 bases. CDR3 length equals 14 residues. With V trimmed by 0 bases and J by 5 bases, 3 bases remained unmatched. Germline CDR1 SGDLS, CDR2 YYNGEE. CDR3 coding DNA: TGTGCCAGCAGCGTAGGAGCGGGAGAGGAGACCCAGTACTTC. This translates into CASSVGAGEETQYF.

The V call is TRBV15, the J call TRBJ1-4; D is ambiguous. The germline V gene encodes CDR1 LNHNV and CDR2 YYDKDF (reference sequence). Trimming removed 0 bases at V and 8 bases at J, with 13 bases between. The CDR3 length is 15 residues. The CDR3 DNA reads as TGTGCCACCAGCAGAGATCGACACCTGGGCGAAAAACTGTTTTTT. Residues: CATSRDRHLGEKLFF.